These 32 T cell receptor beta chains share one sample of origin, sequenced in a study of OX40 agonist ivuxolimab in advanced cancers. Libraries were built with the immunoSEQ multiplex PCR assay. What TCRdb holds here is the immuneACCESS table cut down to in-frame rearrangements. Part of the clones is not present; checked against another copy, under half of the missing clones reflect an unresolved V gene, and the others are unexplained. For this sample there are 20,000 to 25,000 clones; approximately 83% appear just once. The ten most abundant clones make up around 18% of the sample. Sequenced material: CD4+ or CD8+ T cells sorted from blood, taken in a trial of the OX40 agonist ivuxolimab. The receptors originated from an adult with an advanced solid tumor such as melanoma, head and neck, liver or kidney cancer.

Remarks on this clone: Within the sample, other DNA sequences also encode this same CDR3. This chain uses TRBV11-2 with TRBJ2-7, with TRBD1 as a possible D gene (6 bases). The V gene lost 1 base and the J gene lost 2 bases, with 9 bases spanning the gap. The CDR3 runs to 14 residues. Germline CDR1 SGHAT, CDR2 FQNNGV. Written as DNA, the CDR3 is TGTGCCAGCAGCTTAGGCCCAGGGGCCTACGAGCAGTACTTC. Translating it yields CASSLGPGAYEQYF. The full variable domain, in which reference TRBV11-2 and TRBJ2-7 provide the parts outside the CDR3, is EAGVAQSPRYKIIEKRQSVAFWCNPISGHATLYWYQQILGQGPKLLIQFQNNGVVDDSQLPKDRFSAERLKGVDSTLKIQPAKLEDSAVYLCASSLGPGAYEQYFGPGTRLTVT.

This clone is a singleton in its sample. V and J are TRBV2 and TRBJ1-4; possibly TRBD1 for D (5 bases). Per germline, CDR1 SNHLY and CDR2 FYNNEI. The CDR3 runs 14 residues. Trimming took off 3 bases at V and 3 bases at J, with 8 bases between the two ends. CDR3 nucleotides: TGTGCCAGCAGTGATTGGGACCCTAATGAAAAACTGTTTTTT. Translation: CASSDWDPNEKLFF.

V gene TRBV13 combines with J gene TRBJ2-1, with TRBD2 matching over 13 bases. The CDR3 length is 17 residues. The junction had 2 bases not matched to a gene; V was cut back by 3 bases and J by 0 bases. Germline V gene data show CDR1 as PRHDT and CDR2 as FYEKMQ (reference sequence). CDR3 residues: CASSLGLAGSSYNEQFF. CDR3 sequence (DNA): TGTGCCAGCAGCTTGGGACTAGCGGGAAGCTCCTACAATGAGCAGTTCTTC.

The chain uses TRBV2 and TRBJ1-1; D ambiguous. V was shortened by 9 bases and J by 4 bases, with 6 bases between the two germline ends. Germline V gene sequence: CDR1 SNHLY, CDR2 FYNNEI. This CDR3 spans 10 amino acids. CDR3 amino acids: CASFGTEAFF. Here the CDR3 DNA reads TGTGCCAGTTTCGGCACTGAAGCTTTCTTT.

The CDR3 is CASSPLSDWRVNEQFF. The DNA for the CDR3 is TGTGCCAGCAGTCCCCTCTCTGACTGGAGGGTCAATGAGCAGTTCTTC. The chain combines TRBV27 with TRBJ2-1; D may be TRBD2 (6 bases). V was trimmed by 5 bases and J by 6 bases, leaving 20 bases between them. The CDR3 extends over 16 amino acids. CDR1 is MNHEY, CDR2 SMNVEV, per germline (reference sequence).

DNA of the CDR3: TGTGCCAGCAGCAAGGGGCTGACCTACGAGCAGTACTTC. Translated: CASSKGLTYEQYF. This chain uses TRBV11-1 with TRBJ2-7, with D perhaps matching TRBD1 (5 bases). V was pared by 5 bases and J by 2 bases, with 10 bases between. The CDR3 spans 13 residues. Germline values: CDR1 SGHAT, CDR2 FQDESV (reference sequence).

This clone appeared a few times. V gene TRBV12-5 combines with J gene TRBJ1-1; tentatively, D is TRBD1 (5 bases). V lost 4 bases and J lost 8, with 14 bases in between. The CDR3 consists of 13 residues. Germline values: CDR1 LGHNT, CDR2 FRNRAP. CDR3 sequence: CASGSGPATEAFF. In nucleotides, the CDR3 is TGTGCTAGTGGTTCAGGGCCAGCTACAGAAGCTTTCTTT.

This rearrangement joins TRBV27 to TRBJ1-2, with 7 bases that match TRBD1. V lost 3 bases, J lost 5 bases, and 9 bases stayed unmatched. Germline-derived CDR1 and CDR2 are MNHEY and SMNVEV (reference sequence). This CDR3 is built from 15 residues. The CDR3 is CASSFGEGARYGYTF. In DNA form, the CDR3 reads TGTGCCAGCAGTTTCGGTGAGGGGGCAAGGTATGGCTACACCTTC.

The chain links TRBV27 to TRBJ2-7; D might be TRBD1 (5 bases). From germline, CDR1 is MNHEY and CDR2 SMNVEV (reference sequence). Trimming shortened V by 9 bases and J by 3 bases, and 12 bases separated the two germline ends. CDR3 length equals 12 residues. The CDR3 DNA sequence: TGTGCCAGTCGTGGGGCTCGCTACGAGCAGTACTTC. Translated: CASRGARYEQYF.

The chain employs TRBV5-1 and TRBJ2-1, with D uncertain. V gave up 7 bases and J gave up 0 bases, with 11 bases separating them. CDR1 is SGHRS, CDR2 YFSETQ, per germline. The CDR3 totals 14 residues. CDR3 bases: TGCGCCAGCTGTCCGATCAGCTCCTACAATGAGCAGTTCTTC. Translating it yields CASCPISSYNEQFF.

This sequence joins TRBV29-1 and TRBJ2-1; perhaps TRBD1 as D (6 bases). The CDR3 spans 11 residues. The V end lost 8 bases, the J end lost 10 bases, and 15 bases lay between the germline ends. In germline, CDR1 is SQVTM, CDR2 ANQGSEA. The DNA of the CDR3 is TGCAGCAAACTACAGGGTATCGAGCAGTTCTTC. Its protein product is CSKLQGIEQFF.

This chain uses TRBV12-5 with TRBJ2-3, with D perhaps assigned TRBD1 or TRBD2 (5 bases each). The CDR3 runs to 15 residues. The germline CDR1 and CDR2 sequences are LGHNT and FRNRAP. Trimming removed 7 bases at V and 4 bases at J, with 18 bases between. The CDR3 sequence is CASATGGGMADTQYF. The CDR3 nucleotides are TGTGCTAGTGCCACGGGTGGGGGAATGGCAGATACGCAGTATTTT.

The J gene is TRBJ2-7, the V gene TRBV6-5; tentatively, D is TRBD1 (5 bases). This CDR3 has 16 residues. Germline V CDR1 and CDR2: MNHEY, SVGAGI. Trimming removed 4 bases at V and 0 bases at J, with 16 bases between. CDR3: CASSSQGGEGSYEQYF. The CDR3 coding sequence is TGTGCCAGCAGTTCTCAGGGTGGTGAAGGCTCCTACGAGCAGTACTTC.

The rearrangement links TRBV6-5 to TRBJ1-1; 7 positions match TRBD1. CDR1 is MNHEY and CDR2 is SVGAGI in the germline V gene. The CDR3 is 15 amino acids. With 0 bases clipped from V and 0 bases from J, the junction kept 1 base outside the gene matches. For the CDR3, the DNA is TGTGCCAGCAGTTACTCCGGGACAGTGAACACTGAAGCTTTCTTT. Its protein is CASSYSGTVNTEAFF.

CDR3 bases: TGTGCCAGTAGGCCGTCCACGGGCTATGGCTACACCTTC. As protein: CASRPSTGYGYTF. The rearrangement links TRBV19 to TRBJ1-2; D is unresolved. The CDR3 runs 13 residues. Germline CDR1 is LNHDA and CDR2 is SQIVND (reference sequence). V gave up 6 bases and J gave up 4 bases, with 12 bases separating them.

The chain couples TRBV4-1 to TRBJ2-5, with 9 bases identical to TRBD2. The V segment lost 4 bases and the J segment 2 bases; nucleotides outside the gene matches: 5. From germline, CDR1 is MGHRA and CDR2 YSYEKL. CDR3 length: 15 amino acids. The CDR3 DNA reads TGCGCCAGCAGCCTCGGGACTAGCAGTCAAGAGACCCAGTACTTC. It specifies CASSLGTSSQETQYF.

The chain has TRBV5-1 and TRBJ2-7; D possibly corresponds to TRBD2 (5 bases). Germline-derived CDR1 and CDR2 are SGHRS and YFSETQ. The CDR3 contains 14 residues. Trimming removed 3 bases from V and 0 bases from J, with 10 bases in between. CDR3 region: CASSWTSGSYEQYF. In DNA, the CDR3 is TGCGCCAGCAGCTGGACGAGCGGCTCCTACGAGCAGTACTTC.

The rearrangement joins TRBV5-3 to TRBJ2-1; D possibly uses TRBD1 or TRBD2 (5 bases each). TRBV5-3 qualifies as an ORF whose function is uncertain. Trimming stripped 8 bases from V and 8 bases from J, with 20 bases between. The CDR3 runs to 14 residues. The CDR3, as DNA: TGTGCCAGCAGCCCTGAGGGGCCTTGGGATGAGCAGTTCTTC. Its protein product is CASSPEGPWDEQFF.

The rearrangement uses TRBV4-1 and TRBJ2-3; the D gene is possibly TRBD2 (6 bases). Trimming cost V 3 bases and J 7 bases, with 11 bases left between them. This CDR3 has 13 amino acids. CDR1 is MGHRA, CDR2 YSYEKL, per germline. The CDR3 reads CASSQTREYTQYF. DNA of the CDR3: TGCGCCAGCAGCCAGACCCGGGAGTATACGCAGTATTTT.

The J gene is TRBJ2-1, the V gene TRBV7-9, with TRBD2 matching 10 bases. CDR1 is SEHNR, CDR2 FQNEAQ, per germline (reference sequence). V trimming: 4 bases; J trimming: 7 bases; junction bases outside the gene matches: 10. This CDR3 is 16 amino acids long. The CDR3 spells CASSSPTSGSRNEQFF. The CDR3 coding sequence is TGTGCCAGCAGCTCACCGACTAGCGGGTCCAGGAATGAGCAGTTCTTC.

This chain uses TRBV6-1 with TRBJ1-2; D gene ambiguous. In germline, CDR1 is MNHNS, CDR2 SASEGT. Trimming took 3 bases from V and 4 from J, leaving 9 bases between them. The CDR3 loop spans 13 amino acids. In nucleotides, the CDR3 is TGTGCCAGCAGTGATCGTCAGCTCTATGGCTACACCTTC. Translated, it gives CASSDRQLYGYTF.

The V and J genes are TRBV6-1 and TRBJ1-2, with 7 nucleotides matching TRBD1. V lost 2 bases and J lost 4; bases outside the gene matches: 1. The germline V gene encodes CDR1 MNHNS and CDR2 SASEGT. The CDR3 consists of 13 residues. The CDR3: CASSEHRGYGYTF. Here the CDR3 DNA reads TGTGCCAGCAGTGAACACAGGGGCTATGGCTACACCTTC.

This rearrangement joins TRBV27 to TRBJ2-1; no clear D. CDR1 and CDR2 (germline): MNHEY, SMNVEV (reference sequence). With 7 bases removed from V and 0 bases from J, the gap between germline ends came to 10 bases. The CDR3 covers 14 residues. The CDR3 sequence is CASKVGVSYNEQFF. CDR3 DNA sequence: TGTGCCAGCAAAGTAGGCGTCTCCTACAATGAGCAGTTCTTC.

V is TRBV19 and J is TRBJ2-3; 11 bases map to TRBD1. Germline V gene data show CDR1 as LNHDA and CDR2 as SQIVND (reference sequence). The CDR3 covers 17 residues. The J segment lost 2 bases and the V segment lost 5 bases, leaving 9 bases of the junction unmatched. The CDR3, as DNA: TGTGCCAGTAGTGGGGACAGGGGGGGTATCGTCACAGATACGCAGTATTTT. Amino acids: CASSGDRGGIVTDTQYF.

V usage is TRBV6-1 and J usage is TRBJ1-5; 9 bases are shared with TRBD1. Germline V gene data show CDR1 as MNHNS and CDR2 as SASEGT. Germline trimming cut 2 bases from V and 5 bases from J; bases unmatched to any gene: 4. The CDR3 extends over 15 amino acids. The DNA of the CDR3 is TGTGCCAGCAGTGAACGAACAGGGGGCTATCAGCCCCAGCATTTT. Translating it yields CASSERTGGYQPQHF.

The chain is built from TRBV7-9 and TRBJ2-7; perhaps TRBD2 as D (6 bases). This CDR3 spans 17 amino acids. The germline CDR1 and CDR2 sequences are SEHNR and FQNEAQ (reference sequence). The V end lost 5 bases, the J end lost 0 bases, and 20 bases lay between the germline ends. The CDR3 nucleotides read TGTGCCAGCAGCCCAGTGGGCGGGGAGGCCCACTCCTACGAGCAGTACTTC. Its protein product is CASSPVGGEAHSYEQYF.

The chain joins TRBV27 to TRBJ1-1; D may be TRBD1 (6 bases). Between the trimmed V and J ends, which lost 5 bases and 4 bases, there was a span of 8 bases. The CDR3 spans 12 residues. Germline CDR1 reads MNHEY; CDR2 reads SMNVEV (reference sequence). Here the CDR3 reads CASSEGGTEAFF. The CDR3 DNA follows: TGTGCCAGCAGTGAAGGGGGCACTGAAGCTTTCTTT.

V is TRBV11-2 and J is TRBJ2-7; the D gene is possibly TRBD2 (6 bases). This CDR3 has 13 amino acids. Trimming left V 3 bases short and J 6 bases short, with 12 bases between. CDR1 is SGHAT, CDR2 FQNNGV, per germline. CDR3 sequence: CASSFVFGGEQYF. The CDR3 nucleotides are TGTGCCAGCAGCTTCGTATTCGGGGGCGAGCAGTACTTC. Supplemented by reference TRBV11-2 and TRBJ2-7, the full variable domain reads EAGVAQSPRYKIIEKRQSVAFWCNPISGHATLYWYQQILGQGPKLLIQFQNNGVVDDSQLPKDRFSAERLKGVDSTLKIQPAKLEDSAVYLCASSFVFGGEQYFGPGTRLTVT.

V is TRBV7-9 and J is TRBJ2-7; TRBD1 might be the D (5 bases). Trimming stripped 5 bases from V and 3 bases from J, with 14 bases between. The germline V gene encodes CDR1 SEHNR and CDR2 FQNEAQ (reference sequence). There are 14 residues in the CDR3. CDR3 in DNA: TGTGCCAGCAGCCTCCAGGGTAGCTACTACGAGCAGTACTTC. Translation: CASSLQGSYYEQYF. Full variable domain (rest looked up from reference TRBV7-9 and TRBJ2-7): DTGVSQNPRHKITKRGQNVTFRCDPISEHNRLYWYRQTLGQGPEFLTYFQNEAQLEKSRLLSDRFSAERPKGSFSTLEIQRTEQGDSAMYLCASSLQGSYYEQYFGPGTRLTVT.

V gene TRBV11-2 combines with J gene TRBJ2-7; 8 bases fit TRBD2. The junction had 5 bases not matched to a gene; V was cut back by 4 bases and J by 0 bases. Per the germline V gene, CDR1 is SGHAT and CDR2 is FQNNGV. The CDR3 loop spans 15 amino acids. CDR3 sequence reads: CASSWGGGSSYEQYF. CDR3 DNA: TGTGCCAGCAGCTGGGGCGGGGGGAGCTCCTACGAGCAGTACTTC. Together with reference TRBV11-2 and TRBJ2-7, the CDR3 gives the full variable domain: EAGVAQSPRYKIIEKRQSVAFWCNPISGHATLYWYQQILGQGPKLLIQFQNNGVVDDSQLPKDRFSAERLKGVDSTLKIQPAKLEDSAVYLCASSWGGGSSYEQYFGPGTRLTVT.

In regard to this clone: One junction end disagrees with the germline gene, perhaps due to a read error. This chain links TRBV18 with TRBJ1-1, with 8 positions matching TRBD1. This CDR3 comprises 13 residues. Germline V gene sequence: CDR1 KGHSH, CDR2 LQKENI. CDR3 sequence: CTSSPGQGTEAFF. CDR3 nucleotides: TGTACCAGCTCACCCGGACAGGGCACTGAAGCTTTCTTT.

CDR3: CASSLDWGGSYEQYF. Written as DNA, the CDR3 is TGCGCCAGCAGCTTAGATTGGGGCGGATCCTACGAGCAGTACTTC. This chain links TRBV5-1 with TRBJ2-7, with a weak D call TRBD1 (5 bases). Trimming removed 2 bases at V and 1 base at J, with 13 bases between. The CDR3 length is 15 residues. The germline CDR1 and CDR2 sequences are SGHRS and YFSETQ.